This record covers a single T cell receptor (beta chain). The sample is drawn from a study of blood T cell repertoires in COVID-19. Overall study context: COVID-19 samples collected from the United States, Italy and Spain covered acute and convalescent phases. Nucleic acid was either cDNA or gDNA, and it came from T cells, B-cell-depleted T cells, or PBMCs.

The authors' processing: Counts of nucleated cells, estimated from reference gene primer amplification, were obtained. Assay used: immunoSEQ multiplex PCR; TCRdb lists only in-frame clones, some missing. V, J and clone size are taken as reported in that table, and D and trimming were inferred from the DNA itself. This repertoire shows approximately 190,000 clones, over 70% found once; its top ten account for approximately 6.9%. This receptor was taken from a man between 60 and 70 years old with acute or convalescent COVID-19. The sequencing sample was made of peripheral blood.

CDR3 DNA: TGTGCCAGCAGTTTTCGTCCAGCCCGGGACACTGAAGCTTTCTTT. Translated: CASSFRPARDTEAFF. The J gene is TRBJ1-1, the V gene TRBV6-1, with unresolved D. The V end was cut by 5 bases, the J end by 3 bases, with 16 bases between. Germline values: CDR1 MNHNS, CDR2 SASEGT. The CDR3 is 15 residues long.